Below, 8 T cell receptor beta chains from the same sample are listed, as sequenced in a study of cytomegalovirus exposure and HLA in healthy donors. PCR involved 60 Vbeta and 13 Jbeta primers. Measured with immunoSEQ multiplex PCR; TCRdb has only the in-frame clones, and not every one. The profile shows some 90,000 clones, just over 70% of them singletons. Sequencing input: PBMCs. Source of these receptors: a man aged 60-69 years in good health and CMV-seronegative.

The chain couples TRBV5-4 to TRBJ1-2; D is unresolved. The germline V gene encodes CDR1 SGHNT and CDR2 YYREEE (reference sequence). The CDR3 is 14 amino acids. Trimming shortened V by 3 bases and J by 4 bases, and 13 bases separated the two germline ends. CDR3 residues: CASSSLEGTYGYTF. The DNA of the CDR3 is TGTGCCAGCAGCTCCCTAGAGGGTACCTATGGCTACACCTTC.

This clone was counted between two and nine times. The gene calls are TRBV28 and TRBJ1-5, with TRBD1 matching 8 bases. With 6 bases clipped from V and 7 bases from J, the junction kept 5 bases outside the gene matches. The CDR3 totals 13 residues. Germline CDR1 is MDHEN and CDR2 is SYDVKM. CDR3 loop: CASRAGGSQPQHF. In DNA, the CDR3 is TGTGCCAGCAGGGCAGGGGGCAGCCAGCCCCAGCATTTT.

V and J are TRBV9 and TRBJ1-5; weak D call: TRBD1 (5 bases). The germline gives CDR1 SGDLS, CDR2 YYNGEE. The V and J ends lost 4 bases and 1 base respectively, with 12 bases between them. This CDR3 has 15 amino acids. The chain's CDR3 is CASSRDRLSNQPQHF. CDR3 DNA sequence: TGTGCCAGCAGCCGAGACAGATTAAGCAATCAGCCCCAGCATTTT.

This chain connects TRBV4-2 to TRBJ1-6; possibly TRBD1 for D (5 bases). The CDR3 has 15 amino acids. Trimming took off 0 bases at V and 10 bases at J, with 13 bases between the two ends. Germline V lookup: CDR1 LGHNA, CDR2 YNFKEQ. Written as DNA, the CDR3 is TGTGCCAGCAGCCAAGATCGTACGGGGGAATCACCCCTCCACTTT. Its protein product is CASSQDRTGESPLHF.

This clone appeared a single time. The rearrangement joins TRBV9 to TRBJ1-1, with unresolved D. From germline, CDR1 is SGDLS and CDR2 YYNGEE. With 1 base removed from V and 2 bases from J, the gap between germline ends came to 6 bases. The CDR3 is 13 amino acids. CDR3 nucleotide sequence: TGTGCCAGCAGCGTAACTTCAAACACTGAAGCTTTCTTT. Its translation is CASSVTSNTEAFF.

The chain links TRBV5-4 to TRBJ1-6; 7 positions match TRBD1. V trimming: 5 bases; J trimming: 5 bases; junction bases outside the gene matches: 4. The CDR3 has 14 amino acids. The V gene's germline CDR1 is SGHNT and CDR2 YYREEE (reference sequence). The CDR3 bases are TGTGCCAGCAGGACAGGGAATAATAATTCACCCCTCCACTTT. It yields the protein CASRTGNNNSPLHF.

A few counts support this clone. The chain combines TRBV30 with TRBJ2-3; D is possibly TRBD2 (5 bases). V was trimmed by 0 bases and J by 0 bases, leaving 10 bases between them. This CDR3 has 15 residues. From germline, CDR1 is GTSNPN and CDR2 SVGIG (reference sequence). CDR3 DNA: TGTGCCTGGAGTGTAGCAGTAGCGAGCACAGATACGCAGTATTTT. It translates to CAWSVAVASTDTQYF.

A few counts support this clone. This chain uses TRBV30 with TRBJ2-3; D is undetermined. This CDR3 is built from 14 residues. Germline V gives CDR1 GTSNPN, CDR2 SVGIG (reference sequence). V lost 3 bases and J 3 bases, leaving 13 bases between the germline ends. The CDR3: CAWRRLITTDTQYF. As DNA, the CDR3 is TGTGCCTGGAGGAGGCTCATCACAACAGATACGCAGTATTTT.